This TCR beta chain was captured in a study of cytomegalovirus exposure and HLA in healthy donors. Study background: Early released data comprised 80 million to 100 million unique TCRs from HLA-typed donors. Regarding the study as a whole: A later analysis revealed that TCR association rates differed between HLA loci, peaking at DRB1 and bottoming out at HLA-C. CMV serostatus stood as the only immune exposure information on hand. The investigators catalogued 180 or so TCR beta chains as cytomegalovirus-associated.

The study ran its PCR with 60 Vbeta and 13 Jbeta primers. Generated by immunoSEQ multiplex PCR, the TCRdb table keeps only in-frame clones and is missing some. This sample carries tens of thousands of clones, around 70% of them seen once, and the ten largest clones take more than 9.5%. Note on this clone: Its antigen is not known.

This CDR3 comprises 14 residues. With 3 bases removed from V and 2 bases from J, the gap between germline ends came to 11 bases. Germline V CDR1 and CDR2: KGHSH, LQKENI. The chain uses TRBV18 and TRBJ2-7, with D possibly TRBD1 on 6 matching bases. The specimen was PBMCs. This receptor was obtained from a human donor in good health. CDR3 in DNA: TGTGCCAGCTCACCGGTCCAGGGGACCTACGAGCAGTACTTC. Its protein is CASSPVQGTYEQYF.